Included here is one T cell receptor (beta chain) sequence, with context. Its antigen target is currently unknown. Base qualities are not provided; no much larger clone lies one nucleotide away. The sample's treatment or condition, from its label and the paper: around 19 received Ad26.COV2.S at low or high dose, single or two shots; roughly five received placebo; per-sample allocation not given. For vaccine and placebo recipients, the sequenced repertoires came from samples collected on day 63 after the first injection. Cohort 1b enrolled 25 to 30 adults aged 18-55 years at a single site in Boston, USA, between 29 July and 7 August 2020. Ad26.COV2.S consisted of a replication-incompetent adenovirus type 26 vector by which a prefusion-stabilized SARS-CoV-2 spike protein from the original Wuhan strain was expressed. The immunoSEQ Assay was used to sequence TCRbeta CDR3 regions. After extraction, genomic DNA underwent amplification by bias-controlled multiplex PCR, followed by high-throughput sequencing. The authors' analysis ran thus. Collapsing and filtering of sequences were performed to quantify the absolute abundance of each unique TCRbeta CDR3 region. T cell fraction was estimated by normalization of TCRbeta template counts to usable DNA, with usable DNA being measured through amplification of reference genes present in all nucleated cells. Repertoire TCRs were annotated as SARS-CoV-2-specific by exact matching of V gene, CDR3 amino acid sequence and J gene to a known reactive TCR set. The reference SARS-CoV-2 TCR set was derived from MIRA and filtered for enrichment in COVID-19-positive ImmuneCODE repertoires, a step that removed public or cross-reactive TCRs. Based on the MIRA antigens, annotated TCRs were further analysed at the level of specific ORF or position within ORF. Breadth was defined as the number of annotated unique rearrangements divided by the total number of unique productive rearrangements, and depth was defined as the summed frequency of the annotated unique rearrangements. Two-sided Wilcoxon rank-sum tests were applied when comparing TCR breadth between groups. This is the immuneACCESS table as TCRdb keeps it, with only in-frame sequences that have V and J called. A part of the clones is gone; compared with another copy, unresolved V genes explain less than half, and the rest is unexplained. The V and J calls and clone size are taken from that table; D and trimming were inferred from the DNA. The sample yields approximately 350,000 clones; about nine tenths were counted once. About 3.5% of the sample is in the top ten clones.

Looking up the germline V gene yields CDR1 KGHSH and CDR2 LQKENI. At the junction V is shortened by 5 bases and J by 0 bases, with 19 bases in between. The cysteine opens and the phenylalanine closes a CDR3 of 17 amino acids. Of all the DNA, just the CDR3 is kept, 51 bases in frame from base 1. These data belong to a study of Ad26.COV2.S vaccination and SARS-CoV-2 variants (dated by TCRdb to the early 2020s). As for the study more broadly: Vaccine-arm donors came from COV1001, a multicentre, randomized, double-blind, placebo-controlled phase I-IIa trial of Ad26.COV2.S in healthy adults. Ad26.COV2.S was given intramuscularly at 5x10^10 or 1x10^11 viral particles, as a single shot or as two shots 56 days apart. Sequencing of the TCRbeta repertoire served to evaluate the specificity and breadth of SARS-CoV-2-reactive T cell receptors following Ad26.COV2.S vaccination. A total of 32 samples were included in the TCR-sequenced set, comprising roughly 20 Ad26.COV2.S vaccine recipients, 5 placebo recipients and 8 SARS-CoV-2 convalescent individuals. Participants in the trial were split at random into five groups of five each, receiving low-dose or high-dose Ad26.COV2.S once or twice, or else placebo on both occasions. Throughout the experiments and outcome assessment, investigators stayed blinded to trial group allocation. Beyond this particular receptor, the publication reports: The authors noted that the TCR breadth and depth analyses may have underestimated total T cell responses. After vaccination, substantial breadth of spike-specific CD8+ and CD4+ T cell responses was reported. The study was not powered to compare responses between vaccine doses or regimens. Vaccine and placebo recipients had similar non-spike TCR breadth, a finding consistent with the vaccine containing only spike. Higher spike-specific TCR breadth was observed in Ad26.COV2.S recipients than in placebo recipients (P = 0.0014).

The TCR was taken from a person aged 18-60 years who received the Ad26.COV2.S COVID-19 vaccine or a placebo. The chain is encoded by TRBV18 joined to TRBJ1-2, and TRBD1 may be the D gene, going by 5 matching bases. The sequencing here drew on peripheral blood, taken in a trial of Ad26.COV2.S vaccine versus placebo. The CDR3 corresponds to CASSSSGNPGPNYGYTF. DNA sequence: TGTGCCAGCTCATCATCCGGAAATCCAGGGCCTAACTATGGCTACACCTTC.